The 21 T cell receptor beta chains reported below all come from one sample, sequenced in a study of blood T cells in healthy people across ages. Next came a second PCR, run for about 6 to 12 cycles, which used a sample-barcoded 5' primer along with a J-beta primer mix. TCRdb re-analysed the 5' RACE reads in MiXCR, keeping a single row per CDR3 protein. The table shows 700,000 to 1,000,000 distinct CDR3 sequences, with around 42% occurring only once. Sequencing was done on a sample of blood. The receptor set was obtained from a man aged 60 to 69 in good health.

The table lists this clonotype with a count of one. The genes are TRBV12-3 or TRBV12-4 and TRBJ2-2; D is possibly TRBD1 (6 bases). V shed 2 bases and J shed 0 bases, with 13 bases lying between them. The CDR3 is made up of 17 amino acids. The CDR3 coding sequence is TGTGCCAGCAGTTTACTTTACAGGGAGCCGAACACCGGGGAGCTGTTTTTT. It translates to CASSLLYREPNTGELFF.

This clonotype was found a few times. This chain joins TRBV11-2 and TRBJ2-7; D possibly corresponds to TRBD1 (6 bases). Germline CDR1 SGHAT, CDR2 FQNNGV. The CDR3 loop spans 14 amino acids. V gave up 5 bases and J gave up 0 bases, with 11 bases separating them. For the CDR3, the DNA is TGTGCCAGCAGCCTGGACAGCATCTCCTACGAGCAGTACTTC. This translates into CASSLDSISYEQYF.

The chain joins TRBV7-9 to TRBJ2-7, with TRBD1 matching 7 bases. The tail of the sequence fits TRBJ2-5 better, so the J call may be wrong. The CDR3 sequence is 15 residues long. CDR1 is SEHNR and CDR2 is FQNEAQ in the germline V gene (reference sequence). The CDR3 sequence: CASSPYTGAGETQYF. The CDR3 nucleotides are TGTGCCAGCAGCCCCTACACAGGGGCGGGCGAGACCCAGTACTTC.

V is TRBV2 and J is TRBJ1-2, with 10 bases that match TRBD1. Germline CDR1 and CDR2: SNHLY and FYNNEI. V lost 5 bases, J lost 8 bases, and 8 bases stayed unmatched. The CDR3 sequence is 14 residues long. The DNA of the CDR3 is TGTGCCAGCAGTACCGGGACAGGGGTGCGGGGCTACACCTTC. Translation gives CASSTGTGVRGYTF.

V usage is TRBV20-1 and J usage is TRBJ1-2; D is ambiguous. Germline CDR1 reads DFQATT; CDR2 reads SNEGSKA (reference sequence). This CDR3 has 13 residues. V lost 0 bases and J 6 bases, leaving 11 bases between the germline ends. The CDR3 is CSARDSAEDGYTF. As DNA, the CDR3 is TGCAGTGCTAGAGATTCGGCAGAGGATGGCTACACCTTC.

The chain is built from TRBV15 and TRBJ2-3; D is perhaps TRBD1 (5 bases). V lost 0 bases and J 2 bases, leaving 9 bases between the germline ends. This CDR3 has 15 amino acids. From germline, CDR1 is LNHNV and CDR2 YYDKDF (reference sequence). In DNA form, the CDR3 reads TGTGCCACCAGCAGAGATAGGGGCATCACAGATACGCAGTATTTT. It is translated as CATSRDRGITDTQYF.

This chain joins TRBV7-3 and TRBJ2-6, with 7 bases matching TRBD1. The V gene's germline CDR1 is SGHTA and CDR2 FQGTGA. The CDR3 spans 16 residues. V lost 4 bases, J lost 2 bases, and 5 bases stayed unmatched. The CDR3 DNA follows: TGTGCCAGCAGCTCGACAGGGACCCCTGGGGCCAACGTCCTGACTTTC. This translates into CASSSTGTPGANVLTF. Full variable domain (outside the CDR3, taken from reference TRBV7-3 and TRBJ2-6): GAGVSQTPSNKVTEKGKYVELRCDPISGHTALYWYRQSLGQGPEFLIYFQGTGAADDSGLPNDRFFAVRPEGSVSTLKIQRTERGDSAVYLCASSSTGTPGANVLTFGAGSRLTVL.

Many counts were recorded for this clonotype. The rearrangement uses TRBV6-6 and TRBJ2-3; D is undetermined. CDR1 and CDR2 (germline): MNHNY, SVGAGI (reference sequence). Trimming took 8 bases from V and 0 from J, leaving 9 bases between them. CDR3 length: 13 residues. In nucleotides, the CDR3 is TGTGCCAGCGTAAGGGATAGCACAGATACGCAGTATTTT. It encodes CASVRDSTDTQYF.

The chain recombines TRBV6-1 with TRBJ2-3; 9 nucleotides agree with TRBD1. This CDR3 comprises 14 residues. Germline V CDR1 and CDR2: MNHNS, SASEGT. The trim removed 9 bases at V and 4 bases at J, leaving 8 bases unmatched. CDR3 protein: CASGRDRAPDTQYF. CDR3 coding DNA: TGTGCCAGTGGACGGGACAGGGCTCCAGATACGCAGTATTTT.

The V call is TRBV5-5, the J call TRBJ2-7; D could derive from TRBD1 or TRBD2 (5 bases each). The CDR3 contains 14 residues. Deletions cut 6 bases from V and 0 bases from J, with 13 bases between. Germline assignment: CDR1 SGHKS and CDR2 YYEKEE (reference sequence). CDR3 in DNA: TGTGCCAGCACCGGGACCGAGAGCTCCTACGAGCAGTACTTC. This translates into CASTGTESSYEQYF.

The count of this clonotype is one. The CDR3 here is CASRQSGQGDTGTTNEQYF. The DNA for the CDR3 is TGCGCCAGCAGACAAAGTGGACAGGGGGATACTGGGACTACCAATGAGCAGTACTTC. The V and J genes are TRBV4-1 and TRBJ2-5; 10 nucleotides line up with TRBD1. This CDR3 contains 19 residues. The V gene end was trimmed by 6 bases and the J gene end by 11 bases; junction bases not matched to a gene: 27. CDR1 is MGHRA and CDR2 is YSYEKL in the germline V gene.

In its sample, this clonotype was seen a few times. This chain links TRBV25-1 with TRBJ2-2, with D possibly TRBD1 on 6 matching bases. V lost 6 bases and J 2 bases, leaving 10 bases between the germline ends. Germline CDR1 is MGHDK and CDR2 is SYGVNS. The CDR3 is 14 amino acids. The CDR3 DNA reads TGTGCCAGCAGGGCACAGGGAAACACCGGGGAGCTGTTTTTT. It translates to CASRAQGNTGELFF.

The rearrangement joins TRBV29-1 to TRBJ2-1, with D perhaps assigned TRBD1 or TRBD2 (5 bases each). With 4 bases removed from V and 0 bases from J, the gap between germline ends came to 13 bases. Germline V CDR1 and CDR2: SQVTM, ANQGSEA. This CDR3 comprises 15 residues. The DNA of the CDR3 is TGCAGCGTTGGGGTGGGACCAAGCTCCTACAATGAGCAGTTCTTC. As protein: CSVGVGPSSYNEQFF.

Concerning this clonotype itself: This may stem from a read error, because a much larger clone lies one nucleotide away. The rearrangement links TRBV6-6 to TRBJ2-7, with TRBD2 matching over 9 bases. The CDR3 totals 14 residues. CDR1 and CDR2 (germline): MNHNY, SVGAGI (reference sequence). The CDR3 sequence is CASSQGRGGYGQYF. CDR3 in DNA: TGTGCCAGCAGCCAAGGGCGGGGGGGATACGGGCAGTACTTC.

V gene TRBV7-2 combines with J gene TRBJ1-6; D is unresolved. Trimming left V 3 bases short and J 0 bases short, with 9 bases between. The CDR3 is 16 amino acids. The germline gives CDR1 SGHTA, CDR2 FQGNSA. As DNA, the CDR3 is TGTGCCAGCAGCTTGGCCAAGAGCTCCTATAATTCACCCCTCCACTTT. This translates into CASSLAKSSYNSPLHF.

This clonotype was seen many times. The rearrangement uses TRBV10-1 and TRBJ2-6, with D tentatively TRBD2 (6 bases). With 3 bases removed from V and 0 bases from J, the gap between germline ends came to 6 bases. Germline assignment: CDR1 WNHNN and CDR2 SYGVQD (reference sequence). CDR3 length equals 15 residues. CDR3 DNA sequence: TGCGCCAGCAGTGACGGGGGCTCTGGGGCCAACGTCCTGACTTTC. Translation: CASSDGGSGANVLTF.

This clonotype was seen a handful of times. The V gene is TRBV7-2, the J gene TRBJ2-3; D might be TRBD2 (7 bases). CDR3 length: 15 amino acids. The V end was cut by 5 bases, the J end by 6 bases, with 18 bases between. Germline V lookup: CDR1 SGHTA, CDR2 FQGNSA. The DNA for the CDR3 is TGTGCCAGCAGCGGTGGGGGGGCAGGGCAGGATACGCAGTATTTT. Translation: CASSGGGAGQDTQYF.

This chain joins TRBV12-3 or TRBV12-4 and TRBJ1-1; possibly TRBD1 for D (6 bases). The V gene lost 2 bases and the J gene lost 7 bases, with 11 bases spanning the gap. The CDR3 has 13 amino acids. The CDR3 loop is CASSLRQGSEAFF. The CDR3 nucleotides are TGTGCCAGCAGTTTAAGGCAGGGGAGTGAAGCTTTCTTT.

This clonotype was found many times. This sequence joins TRBV20-1 and TRBJ2-1, with D perhaps matching TRBD2 (5 bases). The V gene's germline CDR1 is DFQATT and CDR2 SNEGSKA (reference sequence). Trimming pared 0 bases from V and 9 bases from J, leaving 15 bases between. This CDR3 contains 14 residues. The CDR3 DNA reads TGCAGTGCTAGAGATCGGGGTAGTTGGTTTGAGCAGTTCTTC. Encoded protein: CSARDRGSWFEQFF.

This clonotype occurred a few times. The chain carries TRBV29-1 and TRBJ2-3, with D tentatively TRBD1 (8 bases). V was clipped by 4 bases and J by 2 bases, with 19 bases between them. This CDR3 contains 16 residues. Germline CDR1 and CDR2: SQVTM and ANQGSEA. DNA of the CDR3: TGCAGCGTTGCCCCAGGGGGCGGGGGATACACAGATACGCAGTATTTT. Encoded protein: CSVAPGGGGYTDTQYF.

This clonotype appeared a few times. J is TRBJ2-2 and V is TRBV6-2 or TRBV6-3, with a tentative D call TRBD2 (5 bases). Germline V gene data show CDR1 as MNHEY and CDR2 as SVGEGT. The CDR3 runs to 14 residues. V was pared by 2 bases and J by 5 bases, with 9 bases between. CDR3 amino acids: CASSYAGPTGELFF. CDR3 in DNA: TGTGCCAGCAGTTACGCGGGTCCTACCGGGGAGCTGTTTTTT.